Sequencing of this TCR beta chain was carried out in a study of shared clonotypes between healthy human individuals. Naive CD8 cells lacked CD45RO and underwent positive selection for CCR7, leaving out terminally differentiated effector memory CD45RA+ cells. Assay: immunoSEQ multiplex PCR; the TCRdb copy retains only in-frame clones and omits some. This sample has roughly 2 million clones, with about 95% found just once. The receptor comes from a man between 18 and 35 years old in good health. Sample: naive CD8+ T cells sorted from blood.

CDR3 region: CAWGLGGTGELFF. The CDR3 DNA follows: TGTGCCTGGGGGCTCGGTGGAACCGGGGAGCTGTTTTTT. The V and J genes are TRBV30 and TRBJ2-2, with D uncertain. The V gene's germline CDR1 is GTSNPN and CDR2 SVGIG (reference sequence). There are 13 residues in the CDR3. With 5 bases removed from V and 5 bases from J, the gap between germline ends came to 12 bases.